A single sample gave rise to the 7 T cell receptor beta chains below, sequenced in a study of T cell responses to AZD1222 COVID-19 vaccine. Assay used: immunoSEQ multiplex PCR; TCRdb lists only in-frame clones, some missing. The profile covers about 140,000 clones, with about 91% appearing a single time and about 3% taken by the ten largest. The sample here was peripheral blood, taken on day 0 of AZD1222 vaccination. The source is an adult in good health.

The chain carries TRBV4-1 and TRBJ1-1; D unresolved. Germline loops: CDR1 MGHRA, CDR2 YSYEKL. The CDR3 is 14 amino acids. With 3 bases removed from V and 1 base from J, the gap between germline ends came to 9 bases. The CDR3 loop is CASSQESRNTEAFF. For the CDR3, the DNA is TGCGCCAGCAGCCAGGAGTCGAGGAACACTGAAGCTTTCTTT.

A few counts support this clone. Additional DNA sequences in this sample encode the identical CDR3. J is TRBJ2-2 and V is TRBV4-1, with D possibly matching TRBD1 (6 bases). CDR3 length: 14 residues. Germline-derived CDR1 and CDR2 are MGHRA and YSYEKL. V was pared by 4 bases and J by 5 bases, with 11 bases between. The CDR3 DNA reads TGCGCCAGCAGCCGGACAGTAAATACCGGGGAGCTGTTTTTT. It translates to CASSRTVNTGELFF.

The CDR3 is CAWSVLRRGTYEQYF. In DNA, the CDR3 is TGTGCCTGGAGTGTACTACGGCGGGGGACCTACGAGCAGTACTTC. The V gene is TRBV30, the J gene TRBJ2-7, with 7 bases matching TRBD2. This CDR3 is 15 amino acids long. Germline V gene lookup returns CDR1 GTSNPN and CDR2 SVGIG (reference sequence). Losses at the gene ends were 0 bases for V and 2 bases for J; bases not matched to a gene: 7.

The gene calls are TRBV27 and TRBJ1-1; D perhaps matches TRBD1 (5 bases). Germline lookup yields CDR1 MNHEY and CDR2 SMNVEV (reference sequence). CDR3 length: 14 amino acids. V was clipped by 8 bases and J by 5 bases, with 18 bases between them. DNA of the CDR3: TGTGCCAGCCGAGAGGGCAGGGAAGGGACTGAAGCTTTCTTT. This gives the protein CASREGREGTEAFF.

The J gene is TRBJ1-2, the V gene TRBV28; tentative D call: TRBD1 (6 bases). The V end lost 3 bases, the J end lost 8 bases, and 13 bases lay between the germline ends. The CDR3 consists of 13 residues. Per germline, CDR1 MDHEN and CDR2 SYDVKM. The CDR3 reads CASSLGGLRGYTF. Here the CDR3 DNA reads TGTGCCAGCAGTTTGGGGGGGCTACGGGGCTACACCTTC.

This rearrangement joins TRBV5-1 to TRBJ2-5; 8 nucleotides match TRBD1. Trimming at V came to 2 bases and at J to 5 bases, leaving 8 bases not matched to a gene. Germline V gene lookup returns CDR1 SGHRS and CDR2 YFSETQ. The CDR3 has 15 residues. DNA of the CDR3: TGCGCCAGCAGCTTAGGTACAGGGGGTTACGAGACCCAGTACTTC. It is translated as CASSLGTGGYETQYF. Full variable domain (remainder filled in from reference TRBV5-1 and TRBJ2-5): KAGVTQTPRYLIKTRGQQVTLSCSPISGHRSVSWYQQTPGQGLQFLFEYFSETQRNKGNFPGRFSGRQFSNSRSEMNVSTLELGDSALYLCASSLGTGGYETQYFGPGTRLLVL.

The rearrangement joins TRBV14 to TRBJ1-2; 7 bases are shared with TRBD1. Germline CDR1 reads SGHDN; CDR2 reads FVKESK. V lost 8 bases, J lost 4 bases, and 10 bases stayed unmatched. CDR3 length equals 14 residues. In DNA, the CDR3 is TGTGCCAGCTCAGACAGGGCCCCCGGCTATGGCTACACCTTC. Translating it yields CASSDRAPGYGYTF.